A single sample is the source of the 25 T cell receptor beta chains below, sequenced in a study of blood T cell repertoires in COVID-19. This table comes from immunoSEQ multiplex PCR, and its TCRdb copy is limited to in-frame clones, with some not included. The data contain 150,000 to 200,000 clones, approximately 79% of them singletons. Sequenced input: peripheral blood. The receptors were sampled from a woman aged 80 or over with acute or convalescent COVID-19.

The CDR3, as DNA: TGTGCCTGGAGTCGAGGGCAGGGGGCGGCAGATACGCAGTATTTT. Its protein is CAWSRGQGAADTQYF. This chain uses TRBV30 with TRBJ2-3; 8 nucleotides match TRBD1. The J segment lost 4 bases and the V segment lost 2 bases, leaving 8 bases of the junction unmatched. The germline gives CDR1 GTSNPN, CDR2 SVGIG (reference sequence). The CDR3 covers 15 residues.

The chain combines TRBV5-4 with TRBJ2-2; D ambiguous. The CDR3 covers 14 residues. V gave up 4 bases and J gave up 2 bases, with 9 bases separating them. CDR1 and CDR2 (germline): SGHNT, YYREEE (reference sequence). The CDR3 DNA is TGTGCCAGCAGCCCCGAGAGTAACACCGGGGAGCTGTTTTTT. It specifies CASSPESNTGELFF.

This sequence joins TRBV2 and TRBJ1-4; TRBD1 matches 9 bases. CDR1 SNHLY and CDR2 FYNNEI come from the germline V gene. The length of the CDR3 is 15 residues. V was clipped by 3 bases and J by 7 bases; unmatched bases: 6. The CDR3 loop is CASSEQTGGGEKLFF. In DNA form, the CDR3 reads TGTGCCAGCAGTGAGCAGACAGGGGGGGGTGAAAAACTGTTTTTT.

The chain uses TRBV4-1 and TRBJ2-7; 8 nucleotides agree with TRBD1. Germline CDR1 and CDR2: MGHRA and YSYEKL. Losses at the gene ends were 0 bases for V and 5 bases for J; bases not matched to a gene: 6. This CDR3 is built from 15 residues. CDR3 bases: TGCGCCAGCAGCCAAGAATGGCAGGGGGCAAACGAGCAGTACTTC. It translates to CASSQEWQGANEQYF.

For the CDR3, the DNA is TGTGCCAGCTCACCCGGGACAGAGCACTATGGCTACACCTTC. Its protein is CASSPGTEHYGYTF. The gene calls are TRBV18 and TRBJ1-2, with 7 bases that match TRBD1. The CDR3 sequence is 14 residues long. CDR1 and CDR2 from the germline V gene are KGHSH and LQKENI. The trim removed 3 bases at V and 3 bases at J, leaving 4 bases unmatched.

This chain links TRBV19 with TRBJ1-5; D gene ambiguous. V was shortened by 6 bases and J by 5 bases, with 11 bases between the two germline ends. Germline-derived CDR1 and CDR2 are LNHDA and SQIVND (reference sequence). The CDR3 spans 13 residues. In nucleotides, the CDR3 is TGTGCCAGTAGGCTGGAGGGTTATCAGCCCCAGCATTTT. Amino acids: CASRLEGYQPQHF.

This chain links TRBV3-1 (or the pseudogene TRBV3-2) with TRBJ1-4; possible D gene TRBD1, 5 bases. Germline loops: CDR1 LGHDT, CDR2 YNNKEL (reference sequence). Trimming stripped 3 bases from V and 6 bases from J, with 11 bases between. This CDR3 has 14 residues. CDR3 sequence: CASSHGGGDEKLFF. DNA of the CDR3: TGTGCCAGCAGCCATGGGGGGGGAGATGAAAAACTGTTTTTT.

This clone was observed a handful of times. The J gene is TRBJ2-6, the V gene TRBV4-2; a possible D gene is TRBD2 (6 bases). The CDR3 has 16 residues. The V and J ends lost 0 bases and 1 base respectively, with 7 bases between them. The V gene's germline CDR1 is LGHNA and CDR2 YNFKEQ. CDR3 in DNA: TGTGCCAGCAGCCAAGAGGAGGGGTCTGGGGCCAACGTCCTGACTTTC. Amino acids: CASSQEEGSGANVLTF.

The table lists this clone with a few counts. The V call is TRBV6-5, the J call TRBJ1-6; no reliable D call. V was trimmed by 0 bases and J by 9 bases, leaving 15 bases between them. CDR1 is MNHEY, CDR2 SVGAGI, per germline. This CDR3 contains 16 residues. CDR3 sequence (DNA): TGTGCCAGCAGTTACTCGATGTCAGTCGATGGTTCACCCCTCCACTTT. It codes for CASSYSMSVDGSPLHF.

This clone showed up just once. This rearrangement joins TRBV12-3 or TRBV12-4 to TRBJ1-1; weak D call: TRBD1 (6 bases). The length of the CDR3 is 13 residues. V shed 8 bases and J shed 4 bases, with 14 bases lying between them. The DNA for the CDR3 is TGTGCCAGCGATCAGACAGGTGGCACTGAAGCTTTCTTT. Residues: CASDQTGGTEAFF.

The chain recombines TRBV9 with TRBJ2-7; TRBD1 aligns across 7 bases. Losses at the gene ends were 4 bases for V and 2 bases for J; bases not matched to a gene: 3. The V gene's germline CDR1 is SGDLS and CDR2 YYNGEE. The CDR3 runs to 13 residues. The CDR3 DNA reads as TGTGCCAGCAGCTCCGGGACAGCCTACGAGCAGTACTTC. Translated: CASSSGTAYEQYF.

The CDR3 reads CASTRGQVDTDTQYF. The DNA of the CDR3 is TGTGCCAGCACCCGAGGACAGGTCGACACAGATACGCAGTATTTT. The chain recombines TRBV28 with TRBJ2-3; 7 positions agree with TRBD1. Germline CDR1 reads MDHEN; CDR2 reads SYDVKM. Trimming took 7 bases from V and 2 from J; bases not matched to a gene: 9. There are 15 residues in the CDR3.

The chain is built from TRBV10-3 and TRBJ2-1; 7 positions match TRBD2. Per germline, CDR1 ENHRY and CDR2 SYGVKD. CDR3 length: 14 amino acids. The V segment lost 7 bases and the J segment 4 bases; nucleotides outside the gene matches: 7. The CDR3 protein is CAITTDGRYNEQFF. CDR3 sequence (DNA): TGTGCCATCACTACCGACGGGAGGTACAATGAGCAGTTCTTC.

This clone has a handful of counts. The chain recombines TRBV19 with TRBJ2-7; 7 nucleotides match TRBD1. The V gene end was trimmed by 9 bases and the J gene end by 4 bases; junction bases not matched to a gene: 3. CDR1 is LNHDA and CDR2 is SQIVND in the germline V gene (reference sequence). This CDR3 has 11 amino acids. In DNA form, the CDR3 reads TGTGCCAGCAGACAGGGTTACGAGCAGTACTTC. It is translated as CASRQGYEQYF.

The chain carries TRBV5-4 and TRBJ2-3; D is perhaps TRBD2 (6 bases). This CDR3 spans 13 amino acids. The V and J ends lost 5 bases and 6 bases respectively, with 13 bases between them. CDR1 and CDR2 from the germline V gene are SGHNT and YYREEE (reference sequence). The CDR3 spells CASSHRETDTQYF. CDR3 coding DNA: TGTGCCAGCAGTCATCGGGAGACCGATACGCAGTATTTT.

J is TRBJ2-1 and V is TRBV5-6, with unresolved D. CDR3 length equals 12 residues. Germline V gives CDR1 SGHDT, CDR2 YYEEEE. V was pared by 4 bases and J by 6 bases, with 8 bases between. The CDR3 nucleotides are TGTGCCAGCAGCAACTACCCCAATGAGCAGTTCTTC. Encoded protein: CASSNYPNEQFF.

The chain combines TRBV5-1 with TRBJ2-7; weak D call: TRBD2 (6 bases). Germline V CDR1 and CDR2: SGHRS, YFSETQ. This CDR3 has 17 residues. The germline V and J ends were trimmed by 0 bases and 3 bases, with 19 bases remaining between them. Here the CDR3 DNA reads TGCGCCAGCAGCTTGGCCCTCGGGGGACTGGAGGGCTACGAGCAGTACTTC. Its protein is CASSLALGGLEGYEQYF. Looking up the rest from reference TRBV5-1 and TRBJ2-7 gives the full variable domain: KAGVTQTPRYLIKTRGQQVTLSCSPISGHRSVSWYQQTPGQGLQFLFEYFSETQRNKGNFPGRFSGRQFSNSRSEMNVSTLELGDSALYLCASSLALGGLEGYEQYFGPGTRLTVT.

The chain uses TRBV4-1 and TRBJ2-7; TRBD1 matches at 7 bases. Germline assignment: CDR1 MGHRA and CDR2 YSYEKL. This CDR3 is built from 15 residues. The trim removed 2 bases at V and 5 bases at J, leaving 9 bases unmatched. Here the CDR3 reads CASSQNPTGNHEQYF. The CDR3 coding sequence is TGCGCCAGCAGCCAAAACCCGACAGGGAACCACGAGCAGTACTTC.

The chain uses TRBV5-8 and TRBJ2-1, with TRBD2 matching over 9 bases. V shed 0 bases, J shed 3 bases, and the junction held 4 bases outside the gene matches. This CDR3 has 16 amino acids. The V gene's germline CDR1 is SGHTS and CDR2 YDEGEE. The CDR3 DNA is TGTGCCAGCAGCTTGGGGCGGACTAGCGACTACAATGAGCAGTTCTTC. Its translation is CASSLGRTSDYNEQFF. Full variable domain (remainder filled in from reference TRBV5-8 and TRBJ2-1): EAGVTQSPTHLIKTRGQQATLRCSPISGHTSVYWYQQALGLGLQFLLWYDEGEERNRGNFPPRFSGRQFPNYSSELNVNALELEDSALYLCASSLGRTSDYNEQFFGPGTRLTVL.

This clone showed up just once. The junction does not match germline at one end; this may be a read error. The J gene is TRBJ2-1, the V gene TRBV3-1 (or the pseudogene TRBV3-2), with D perhaps TRBD1 (6 bases). CDR3 size: 11 residues. Germline CDR1 is LGHDT and CDR2 is YNNKEL (reference sequence). The CDR3 loop reads CASSQSRDIVF. DNA for the CDR3: TGTGCCAGCAGCCAAAGTCGGGACATCGTCTTC.

V usage is TRBV28 and J usage is TRBJ1-6; unclear D gene. This CDR3 comprises 12 residues. Trimming shortened V by 3 bases and J by 8 bases, and 5 bases separated the two germline ends. The germline V gene encodes CDR1 MDHEN and CDR2 SYDVKM. The CDR3 DNA sequence: TGTGCCAGCAGTTTCGTTGATTCACCCCTCCACTTT. Translating it yields CASSFVDSPLHF.

The chain joins TRBV9 to TRBJ2-6; D might be TRBD1 (5 bases). The length of the CDR3 is 18 residues. Looked up from germline, CDR1 is SGDLS and CDR2 is YYNGEE. Trimming pared 3 bases from V and 1 base from J, leaving 17 bases between. The CDR3 coding sequence is TGTGCCAGCAGCGGCAGACAGTTTCAAAGATCTGGGGCCAACGTCCTGACTTTC. This encodes CASSGRQFQRSGANVLTF.

J is TRBJ1-3 and V is TRBV7-9, with D hard to call. Germline values: CDR1 SEHNR, CDR2 FQNEAQ (reference sequence). Trimming took off 8 bases at V and 3 bases at J, with 14 bases between the two ends. This CDR3 is 14 amino acids long. The CDR3 DNA sequence: TGTGCCAGCCCCGGTACTTCAGGTGGAAACACCATATATTTT. As protein: CASPGTSGGNTIYF.

This clone was seen a few times. V usage is TRBV30 and J usage is TRBJ2-7; 8 positions agree with TRBD2. The V gene's germline CDR1 is GTSNPN and CDR2 SVGIG (reference sequence). Germline trimming cut 2 bases from V and 2 bases from J; bases unmatched to any gene: 5. CDR3 length: 14 residues. The CDR3 sequence is CAWSLGLDPYEQYF. In nucleotides, the CDR3 is TGTGCCTGGAGTTTGGGACTAGACCCCTACGAGCAGTACTTC.

CDR3: CASSLGQGGYNEQFF. The DNA for the CDR3 is TGTGCCAGCTCACTAGGACAGGGCGGCTACAATGAGCAGTTCTTC. This chain uses TRBV18 with TRBJ2-1; 8 nucleotides agree with TRBD1. CDR1 is KGHSH and CDR2 is LQKENI in the germline V gene. This CDR3 has 15 residues. Trimming removed 4 bases from V and 3 bases from J; junction bases left unmatched: 5.